The clone carrying this T cell receptor (beta chain) occurred a few times. Its antigen is unknown. Treatment of the sample: approximately 11-day PBMC culture with coronavirus spike peptide pools or control peptides (ViraFEST assay). The authors isolated CD4+ T cells by negative selection after less than 12 days of culture. Germline values: CDR1 SGHTA, CDR2 FQGNSA. This CDR3 is built from 15 residues. Trimming took off 2 bases at V and 2 bases at J, with 12 bases between the two ends. The data were taken from a study of vaccination and CD4 T cells after COVID-19. Sequencing of the DNA from cultured CD4+ T cells was carried out with the Oncomine TCR Beta short-read assay. Investigators isolated genomic DNA from cultured CD4+ T cells. TCRdb reprocessed the PCR reads via MiXCR and lists one record per CDR3 protein. Of roughly 15,000 distinct CDR3 sequences in the sample, 73% were seen once.

The clonotype originates from a human donor who had recovered from COVID-19. This sequence joins TRBV7-2 and TRBJ1-2; perhaps TRBD1 as D (5 bases). The source material was CD4+ T cells from blood, cultured in vitro. The CDR3: CASSLFRGLNYGYTF. CDR3 DNA sequence: TGTGCCAGCAGCTTATTCCGGGGCTTAAACTATGGCTACACCTTC.